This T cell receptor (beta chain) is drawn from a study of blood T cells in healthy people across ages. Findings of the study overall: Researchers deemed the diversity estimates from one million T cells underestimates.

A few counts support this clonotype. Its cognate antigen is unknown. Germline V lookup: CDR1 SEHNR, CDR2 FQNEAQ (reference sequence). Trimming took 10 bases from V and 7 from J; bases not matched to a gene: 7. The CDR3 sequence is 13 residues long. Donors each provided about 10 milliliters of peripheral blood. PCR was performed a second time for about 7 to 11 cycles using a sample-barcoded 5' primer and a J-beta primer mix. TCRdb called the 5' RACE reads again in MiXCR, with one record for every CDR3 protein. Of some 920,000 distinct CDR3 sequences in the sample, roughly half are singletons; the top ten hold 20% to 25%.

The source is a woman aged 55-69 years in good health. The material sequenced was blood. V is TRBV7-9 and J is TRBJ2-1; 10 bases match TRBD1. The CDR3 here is CAIGQGVSNEQFF. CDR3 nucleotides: TGTGCCATCGGACAGGGGGTCTCTAATGAGCAGTTCTTC.